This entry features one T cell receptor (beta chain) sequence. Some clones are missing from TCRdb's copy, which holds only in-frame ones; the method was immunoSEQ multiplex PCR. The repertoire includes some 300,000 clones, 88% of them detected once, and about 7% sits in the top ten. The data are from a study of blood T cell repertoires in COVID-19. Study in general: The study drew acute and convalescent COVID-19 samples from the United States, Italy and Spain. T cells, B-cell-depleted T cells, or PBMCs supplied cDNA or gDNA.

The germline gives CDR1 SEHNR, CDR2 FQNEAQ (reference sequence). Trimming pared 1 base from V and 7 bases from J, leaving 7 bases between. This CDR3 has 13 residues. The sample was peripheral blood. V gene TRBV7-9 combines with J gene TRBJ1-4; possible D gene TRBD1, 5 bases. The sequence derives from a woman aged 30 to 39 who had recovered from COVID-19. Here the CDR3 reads CASSLEGVEKLFF. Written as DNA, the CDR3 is TGTGCCAGCAGCTTAGAAGGGGTTGAAAAACTGTTTTTT.